This T cell receptor (beta chain) came from a study of beta chain features in type 1 diabetes. Isolated RNA was reverse transcribed in full, so expressed TCRB transcripts were sequenced. The table came from immunoSEQ multiplex PCR; TCRdb's copy has only in-frame clones and leaves some out. Of tens of thousands of clones in the sample, about a third were seen once. This clone appeared a single time. Other DNA sequences within the sample encode an identical CDR3. There are 13 residues in the CDR3. V was cut by 9 bases and J by 7 bases, with 16 bases left in between. The germline V gene encodes CDR1 MGHDK and CDR2 SYGVNS. It was via CD45RO/CCR7/CD25/CD127/CD95/CD27 that CD4+ naive, central memory, regulatory and stem cell-like memory cells were sorted.

This receptor was taken from a woman younger than 30 in good health. V and J are TRBV25-1 and TRBJ1-5; maybe TRBD1 (5 bases). The material sequenced was stem cell memory CD4+ T cells from blood. The CDR3 bases are TGTGCCAGTAGTCGGGGGGAAGGACAGCCCCAGCATTTT. This sequence encodes CASSRGEGQPQHF.